The next 31 T cell receptor beta chains were all read from a single sample in a study of blood T cell repertoires in COVID-19. Assay: immunoSEQ multiplex PCR; the TCRdb copy retains only in-frame clones and omits some. The sample has roughly 340,000 clones, 85% to 90% seen once. Sequencing was performed on PBMCs or T cells enriched from blood (not recorded which). Source of these receptors: a man between 18 and 29 years old who had recovered from COVID-19.

V usage is TRBV28 and J usage is TRBJ2-1; 9 bases are a match to TRBD2. This CDR3 comprises 15 residues. CDR1 is MDHEN, CDR2 SYDVKM, per germline. The V gene end was trimmed by 6 bases and the J gene end by 7 bases; junction bases not matched to a gene: 10. The CDR3 bases are TGTGCCAGCAGCCCCCTGAGCGGGAGGAATAATGAGCAGTTCTTC. This codes for CASSPLSGRNNEQFF.

V is TRBV7-9 and J is TRBJ2-6; 13 bases are a match to TRBD2. V lost 5 bases, J lost 5 bases, and 18 bases stayed unmatched. This CDR3 has 21 residues. Looked up from germline, CDR1 is SEHNR and CDR2 is FQNEAQ (reference sequence). The CDR3 DNA is TGTGCCAGCAGCACTAAAAGCGCACATACTAGCGGGGGGGTCTGGGCCAACGTCCTGACTTTC. This sequence encodes CASSTKSAHTSGGVWANVLTF.

The chain links TRBV5-5 to TRBJ2-1, with D hard to call. Germline CDR1 is SGHKS and CDR2 is YYEKEE (reference sequence). V was trimmed by 5 bases and J by 0 bases, leaving 12 bases between them. This CDR3 has 15 amino acids. The CDR3 loop is CASSRTESSYNEQFF. CDR3 coding DNA: TGTGCCAGCAGTCGAACAGAGAGCTCCTACAATGAGCAGTTCTTC.

This clone was counted only a few times. The rearrangement links TRBV14 to TRBJ1-1; 7 bases agree with TRBD1. Germline-derived CDR1 and CDR2 are SGHDN and FVKESK. This CDR3 has 15 residues. Losses at the gene ends were 1 base for V and 5 bases for J; bases not matched to a gene: 7. DNA for the CDR3: TGTGCCAGCAGCCAAGTAAACAGGGGTCTGACTGAAGCTTTCTTT. Translation: CASSQVNRGLTEAFF.

The V call is TRBV9, the J call TRBJ2-3, with D tentatively TRBD2 (5 bases). The CDR3 has 18 residues. Germline V lookup: CDR1 SGDLS, CDR2 YYNGEE. Trimming pared 4 bases from V and 1 base from J, leaving 22 bases between. The chain's CDR3 is CASSPPGRVGARTDTQYF. Written as DNA, the CDR3 is TGTGCCAGCAGCCCTCCGGGTAGGGTGGGAGCCCGCACAGATACGCAGTATTTT. The whole variable domain, remainder taken from reference TRBV9 and TRBJ2-3, is DSGVTQTPKHLITATGQRVTLRCSPRSGDLSVYWYQQSLDQGLQFLIQYYNGEERAKGNILERFSAQQFPDLHSELNLSSLELGDSALYFCASSPPGRVGARTDTQYFGPGTRLTVL.

This chain connects TRBV12-3 or TRBV12-4 to TRBJ1-1, with 8 bases fitting TRBD1. This CDR3 contains 13 residues. Trimming cost V 5 bases and J 4 bases; bases outside gene matches: 3. The CDR3 DNA reads as TGTGCCAGCAGTCAGGGGACAGGCACTGAAGCTTTCTTT. Its translation: CASSQGTGTEAFF.

The gene calls are TRBV18 and TRBJ1-1, with TRBD1 matching over 7 bases. This CDR3 has 14 residues. V was clipped by 3 bases and J by 1 base; unmatched bases: 2. Germline V gene data show CDR1 as KGHSH and CDR2 as LQKENI. CDR3 protein: CASSPRGENTEAFF. The CDR3 coding sequence is TGTGCCAGCTCACCCAGGGGGGAGAACACTGAAGCTTTCTTT.

The chain links TRBV4-3 to TRBJ2-4; D might be TRBD2 (6 bases). Trimming cost V 4 bases and J 9 bases, with 16 bases left between them. Germline V CDR1 and CDR2: LGHNA, YSLEER. This CDR3 comprises 14 residues. The CDR3 DNA follows: TGCGCCAGCAGCCCAGGACTACCCCCAGGCATTCAGTACTTC. This codes for CASSPGLPPGIQYF.

The chain recombines TRBV6-5 with TRBJ2-1; 11 bases fit TRBD2. Germline values: CDR1 MNHEY, CDR2 SVGAGI. The CDR3 has 15 residues. The junction had 4 bases not matched to a gene; V was cut back by 6 bases and J by 3 bases. CDR3 protein: CASSPTSGDYNEQFF. The CDR3 DNA is TGTGCCAGCAGCCCGACTAGCGGGGACTACAATGAGCAGTTCTTC.

The chain links TRBV7-9 to TRBJ1-4, with TRBD1 identical over 7 bases. J was trimmed by 7 bases and V by 1 base; bases with no gene match: 6. Germline V gene data show CDR1 as SEHNR and CDR2 as FQNEAQ (reference sequence). This CDR3 spans 15 amino acids. The CDR3 here is CASSLGGGGGEKLFF. In DNA form, the CDR3 reads TGTGCCAGCAGCTTAGGAGGGGGCGGAGGTGAAAAACTGTTTTTT.

This chain connects TRBV7-3 to TRBJ2-1; 10 bases match TRBD2. This CDR3 comprises 16 residues. Germline trimming cut 5 bases from V and 10 bases from J; bases unmatched to any gene: 14. Germline-derived CDR1 and CDR2 are SGHTA and FQGTGA. The CDR3, as DNA: TGTGCCAGCAGCCCGCGGACTAGCGGAAACCTATGGGAGCAGTTCTTC. This codes for CASSPRTSGNLWEQFF.

This clone came up a few times. The chain recombines TRBV24-1 with TRBJ1-3, with TRBD1 identical over 8 bases. The CDR3 runs 17 residues. The ends lost 8 bases at V and 0 bases at J; junction bases unmatched: 11. Germline V gene lookup returns CDR1 KGHDR and CDR2 SFDVKD. The CDR3 DNA sequence: TGTGCCACCACGATTCCCGGGACAGGCCCCTCTGGAAACACCATATATTTT. The encoded protein is CATTIPGTGPSGNTIYF.

The chain is built from TRBV5-6 and TRBJ2-2; no firm D call. This CDR3 has 15 residues. Germline loops: CDR1 SGHDT, CDR2 YYEEEE. V was pared by 1 base and J by 1 base, with 8 bases between. As DNA, the CDR3 is TGTGCCAGCAGCTTGCTTCCAGGGAACACCGGGGAGCTGTTTTTT. This translates into CASSLLPGNTGELFF.

This clone was found a few times. V is TRBV6-6 and J is TRBJ2-3; TRBD2 agrees at 10 bases. The CDR3 is 19 amino acids. V trimming: 5 bases; J trimming: 0 bases; junction bases outside the gene matches: 14. Germline values: CDR1 MNHNY, CDR2 SVGAGI (reference sequence). Written as DNA, the CDR3 is TGTGCCAGCAGTCCCCTCGGGCCTAGCGGGGGATCTAGCACAGATACGCAGTATTTT. This encodes CASSPLGPSGGSSTDTQYF.

This chain joins TRBV7-3 and TRBJ2-1, with 7 positions matching TRBD2. V was pared by 3 bases and J by 5 bases, with 16 bases of the junction left unmatched. Looked up from germline, CDR1 is SGHTA and CDR2 is FQGTGA. There are 18 residues in the CDR3. CDR3 sequence (DNA): TGTGCCAGCAGCTTGTTGCCACCGACTAGCAGGTCCAACAATGAGCAGTTCTTC. Residues: CASSLLPPTSRSNNEQFF.

The V call is TRBV28, the J call TRBJ1-3, with D maybe TRBD1 (6 bases). Germline loops: CDR1 MDHEN, CDR2 SYDVKM. The CDR3 consists of 14 residues. The ends were cut back, 5 bases at V and 1 base at J, with 9 bases in the middle. CDR3 nucleotide sequence: TGTGCCAGCAGTACTGACAGGTCTGGAAACACCATATATTTT. This sequence encodes CASSTDRSGNTIYF.

The gene calls are TRBV28 and TRBJ1-2; TRBD1 agrees at 11 bases. CDR1 and CDR2 (germline): MDHEN, SYDVKM. With 1 base clipped from V and 4 bases from J, the junction kept 2 bases outside the gene matches. The CDR3 sequence is 15 residues long. The CDR3 region is CASSLSDRGLYGYTF. CDR3 bases: TGTGCCAGCAGTTTATCGGACAGGGGGCTCTATGGCTACACCTTC.

The V gene is TRBV2, the J gene TRBJ2-1; maybe TRBD2 (6 bases). The V gene lost 1 base and the J gene lost 4 bases, with 23 bases spanning the gap. Germline V lookup: CDR1 SNHLY, CDR2 FYNNEI. This CDR3 region has 19 residues. CDR3 region: CASSEGIVVWRGPYNEQFF. In nucleotides, the CDR3 is TGTGCCAGCAGTGAAGGAATAGTTGTTTGGCGGGGACCGTACAATGAGCAGTTCTTC.

This chain links TRBV5-1 with TRBJ2-1, with 11 bases fitting TRBD2. Germline V gene data show CDR1 as SGHRS and CDR2 as YFSETQ. Losses at the gene ends were 4 bases for V and 6 bases for J; bases not matched to a gene: 24. CDR3 length equals 21 residues. As DNA, the CDR3 is TGCGCCAGCAGCGTTCGACCGGGACACCCGACGTTTAGCGGGAGGGGCAATGAGCAGTTCTTC. It codes for CASSVRPGHPTFSGRGNEQFF.

This clone was picked up one time. J is TRBJ1-1 and V is TRBV6-5; the match to TRBD1 covers 7 bases. Germline trimming cut 6 bases from V and 5 bases from J; bases unmatched to any gene: 3. CDR1 is MNHEY, CDR2 SVGAGI, per germline. The CDR3 sequence is 12 residues long. This CDR3 is CASSRDRTEAFF. The CDR3 DNA follows: TGTGCCAGCAGCCGGGACAGAACTGAAGCTTTCTTT.

The chain combines TRBV7-9 with TRBJ2-7; 10 bases agree with TRBD1. Germline assignment: CDR1 SEHNR and CDR2 FQNEAQ (reference sequence). The length of the CDR3 is 11 residues. The CDR3 reads CADGQGVEQYF. The CDR3 DNA follows: TGTGCAGACGGACAGGGGGTCGAGCAGTACTTC.

The rearrangement joins TRBV19 to TRBJ2-5; no definite D call. The CDR3 is made up of 14 amino acids. Germline V CDR1 and CDR2: LNHDA, SQIVND (reference sequence). V gave up 4 bases and J gave up 0 bases, with 9 bases separating them. The CDR3 region is CASSTQLHQETQYF. CDR3 sequence (DNA): TGTGCCAGTAGTACACAATTACACCAAGAGACCCAGTACTTC.

The chain joins TRBV19 to TRBJ2-1, with D uncertain. V lost 7 bases to trimming and J lost 0 bases, with 19 bases between them. Germline V gives CDR1 LNHDA, CDR2 SQIVND (reference sequence). The CDR3 runs to 17 residues. CDR3 residues: CASMAALKSPSYNEQFF. Written as DNA, the CDR3 is TGTGCCAGTATGGCGGCCCTTAAATCACCCTCCTACAATGAGCAGTTCTTC. The full variable domain, with the rest looked up from reference TRBV19 and TRBJ2-1, is DGGITQSPKYLFRKEGQNVTLSCEQNLNHDAMYWYRQDPGQGLRLIYYSQIVNDFQKGDIAEGYSVSREKKESFPLTVTSAQKNPTAFYLCASMAALKSPSYNEQFFGPGTRLTVL.

V and J are TRBV28 and TRBJ1-1; TRBD1 is a possible D gene (5 bases). Germline assignment: CDR1 MDHEN and CDR2 SYDVKM. The germline V and J ends were trimmed by 11 bases and 10 bases, with 20 bases remaining between them. The CDR3 length is 12 residues. The CDR3 spells CAAGGHRLRAFF. The CDR3 DNA follows: TGTGCCGCTGGCGGACACAGGTTAAGAGCTTTCTTT.

The gene calls are TRBV6-5 and TRBJ2-7; the D gene is possibly TRBD1 (5 bases). V gave up 6 bases and J gave up 7 bases, with 10 bases separating them. CDR1 MNHEY and CDR2 SVGAGI come from the germline V gene. The CDR3 is made up of 11 amino acids. The CDR3 spells CASSDSREQYF. The CDR3 region has the DNA TGTGCCAGCAGCGACAGCCGGGAGCAGTACTTC.

V and J are TRBV7-2 and TRBJ1-5, with 7 bases that match TRBD1. With V trimmed by 1 base and J by 3 bases, 3 bases remained unmatched. Germline V lookup: CDR1 SGHTA, CDR2 FQGNSA. This CDR3 region has 15 residues. The CDR3, as DNA: TGTGCCAGCAGCTTAGGGGGGACAGTCAATCAGCCCCAGCATTTT. Amino acids: CASSLGGTVNQPQHF.

The rearrangement links TRBV6-6 to TRBJ1-2, with TRBD1 matching 8 bases. The V segment lost 5 bases and the J segment 4 bases; nucleotides outside the gene matches: 9. Germline values: CDR1 MNHNY, CDR2 SVGAGI (reference sequence). The CDR3 totals 15 residues. In DNA form, the CDR3 reads TGTGCCAGCAGTGGCCATGGACAGGGCCTCTATGGCTACACCTTC. This codes for CASSGHGQGLYGYTF.

This clone was seen a few times. J is TRBJ1-5 and V is TRBV6-1; D gene unclear. V was trimmed by 3 bases and J by 2 bases, leaving 5 bases between them. The CDR3 contains 13 residues. In germline, CDR1 is MNHNS, CDR2 SASEGT. CDR3 protein: CASSERGNQPQHF. Here the CDR3 DNA reads TGTGCCAGCAGTGAGAGGGGCAATCAGCCCCAGCATTTT.

V gene TRBV6-5 combines with J gene TRBJ2-1, with D perhaps TRBD2 (5 bases). V dropped 6 bases and J dropped 0 bases, with 6 bases sitting between them. The CDR3 spans 13 residues. The V gene's germline CDR1 is MNHEY and CDR2 SVGAGI. CDR3 residues: CASRGSSYNEQFF. In DNA, the CDR3 is TGTGCCAGCAGGGGGAGCTCCTACAATGAGCAGTTCTTC.

The chain uses TRBV23-1 and TRBJ2-2; D is possibly TRBD1 (5 bases). TRBV23-1 qualifies as an ORF whose function is uncertain. The CDR3 totals 14 residues. The V end was cut by 4 bases, the J end by 6 bases, with 12 bases between. Here the CDR3 reads CASSRQGHAGELFF. CDR3 DNA: TGCGCCAGCAGTCGGCAGGGTCACGCCGGGGAGCTGTTTTTT.

V usage is TRBV15 and J usage is TRBJ2-7; tentatively, D is TRBD1 (6 bases). Looked up from germline, CDR1 is LNHNV and CDR2 is YYDKDF (reference sequence). The V end lost 4 bases, the J end lost 7 bases, and 14 bases lay between the germline ends. The CDR3 sequence is 13 residues long. The CDR3 region has the DNA TGTGCCACCAGCACAAGTTACAGGGATGAGCAGTACTTC. Translation gives CATSTSYRDEQYF.